These 8 T cell receptor beta chains were all obtained from the same sample, sequenced in a study of T cells after yellow fever vaccination. TCRdb redid the calling of the 5' RACE reads with MiXCR, one entry per CDR3 protein. The table has some 320,000 distinct CDR3 sequences, approximately 4.5% seen once. Specimen: PBMCs, collected 15 days after the yellow fever booster vaccination. These receptors all stem from a man aged 18 to 30 who received the YFV17D yellow fever vaccine.

J is TRBJ2-7 and V is TRBV30; 11 nucleotides align to TRBD1. V lost 1 base, J lost 6 bases, and 5 bases stayed unmatched. CDR3 size: 14 residues. Germline V CDR1 and CDR2: GTSNPN, SVGIG (reference sequence). In DNA form, the CDR3 reads TGTGCCTGGAGTGAAGGGACAGGGGGGTTCGAGCAGTACTTC. Translated: CAWSEGTGGFEQYF.

The V gene is TRBV3-1, the J gene TRBJ2-7; 7 bases are a match to TRBD1. The germline gives CDR1 LGHDT, CDR2 YNNKEL (reference sequence). The CDR3 consists of 13 residues. Here the CDR3 reads CACSPRQGYELYV. CDR3 coding DNA: TGTGCCTGCAGCCCCCGACAGGGCTACGAGCTGTACGTC.

This clonotype was picked up a small number of times. The chain uses TRBV27 and TRBJ2-1; D may be TRBD2 (7 bases). This CDR3 spans 18 amino acids. Per the germline V gene, CDR1 is MNHEY and CDR2 is SMNVEV (reference sequence). V was shortened by 0 bases and J by 7 bases, with 22 bases between the two germline ends. The CDR3 nucleotides are TGTGCCAGCAGTTTATCACCAGTGTTTGGGGGGGCTAAGAATGAGCAGTTCTTC. Translating gives CASSLSPVFGGAKNEQFF.

This clonotype was seen a few times. The V and J genes are TRBV7-9 and TRBJ2-2, with no clear D. Germline V CDR1 and CDR2: SEHNR, FQNEAQ (reference sequence). V dropped 3 bases and J dropped 4 bases, with 6 bases sitting between them. The CDR3 totals 13 residues. CDR3 coding DNA: TGTGCCAGCAGCTTTTCTCGCACCGGGGAGCTGTTTTTT. Its protein product is CASSFSRTGELFF.

This clonotype showed up many times. This chain uses TRBV24-1 with TRBJ1-1; D ambiguous. Trimming took off 4 bases at V and 4 bases at J, with 6 bases between the two ends. The CDR3 totals 12 residues. Per germline, CDR1 KGHDR and CDR2 SFDVKD. CDR3 in amino acids: CATSDFSTEAFF. The CDR3 DNA reads as TGTGCCACCAGTGACTTTAGCACTGAAGCTTTCTTT.

The rearrangement joins TRBV5-1 to TRBJ2-5; 8 nucleotides align to TRBD1. Trimming took 4 bases from V and 5 from J; bases not matched to a gene: 13. The CDR3 totals 16 residues. Germline V gene data show CDR1 as SGHRS and CDR2 as YFSETQ. The CDR3 loop is CASSGRQGPLPETQYF. Here the CDR3 DNA reads TGCGCCAGCAGCGGCCGACAGGGGCCCCTACCGGAGACCCAGTACTTC.

The sample holds many counts of this clonotype. One end of the junction does not line up with germline, which may come from a read error. V gene TRBV11-2 combines with J gene TRBJ1-1; D is possibly TRBD1 (6 bases). Germline V lookup: CDR1 SGHAT, CDR2 FQNNGV. The CDR3 is 14 residues long. The CDR3 coding sequence is TGTGCCAGCAGGTTAGGGGGACTGAACACTGAAGCTTTCTTT. This sequence encodes CASRLGGLNTEAFF.

This clonotype was observed a handful of times. The chain links TRBV6-1 to TRBJ2-7; 7 bases fit TRBD2. The CDR3 is 15 residues long. V gave up 3 bases and J gave up 4 bases; unmatched junction bases: 9. Germline CDR1 reads MNHNS; CDR2 reads SASEGT. CDR3 sequence reads: CASSEFLAAPYEQYV. In DNA form, the CDR3 reads TGTGCCAGCAGTGAGTTCCTAGCGGCGCCTTACGAGCAGTACGTC.